This T cell receptor beta chain was found in a study of blood T cell repertoires in COVID-19. Background on the study: The study drew acute and convalescent COVID-19 samples from the United States, Italy and Spain. In each case, the material was cDNA or gDNA derived from T cells, B-cell-depleted T cells, or PBMCs.

The CDR3 has 14 amino acids. Trimming stripped 0 bases from V and 7 bases from J, with 10 bases between. CDR1 SGHTA and CDR2 FQGNSA come from the germline V gene. In the authors' methods: Estimation of nucleated cell counts was performed using reference gene primer amplification. TCRdb keeps only in-frame clones here, not all; method: immunoSEQ multiplex PCR. The V and J calls and clone size are taken from that table; D and trimming were inferred from the DNA. This sample carries about 12,000 clones, about 93% of them seen once, and the ten largest clones take approximately 30%. V is TRBV7-2 and J is TRBJ2-1; a possible D gene is TRBD2 (5 bases). This TCR was recovered from a woman between 65 and 79 years old with active COVID-19. Input material: peripheral blood. CDR3 sequence: CASSLAGVVNEQFF. In DNA, the CDR3 is TGTGCCAGCAGCTTAGCGGGAGTAGTGAATGAGCAGTTCTTC.